This TCR beta chain was observed in a study of blood T cell repertoires in COVID-19. Generated by immunoSEQ multiplex PCR, the TCRdb table keeps only in-frame clones and is missing some. This table has roughly 120,000 clones, 86% appearing once. This clone appeared once. Trimming shortened V by 3 bases and J by 3 bases, and 6 bases separated the two germline ends. From germline, CDR1 is MNHNS and CDR2 SASEGT. The CDR3 has 14 amino acids. The rearrangement joins TRBV6-1 to TRBJ1-6; possibly TRBD1 for D (5 bases). Material for sequencing was peripheral blood. The TCR originated in a human donor in a cohort sampled during active COVID-19. The CDR3 here is CASSDRVYNSPLHF. CDR3 nucleotides: TGTGCCAGCAGTGACAGGGTCTATAATTCACCCCTCCACTTT.